These 16 T cell receptor beta chains were sequenced from one sample in a study of blood T cell repertoires in COVID-19. TCRdb's table, derived via immunoSEQ multiplex PCR, lists solely in-frame clones and lacks some. The sample holds approximately 200,000 clones, 94% seen once. Material: peripheral blood. The source is a man aged 25 to 40 with COVID-19, enrolled during active disease.

This clone was seen a few times. This chain connects TRBV9 to TRBJ2-1, with 12 bases fitting TRBD2. CDR3 size: 15 residues. Germline V gene data show CDR1 as SGDLS and CDR2 as YYNGEE. V shed 2 bases, J shed 7 bases, and the junction held 4 bases outside the gene matches. The DNA of the CDR3 is TGTGCCAGCAGCGTTAGGACTAGCGGGGTAAATGAGCAGTTCTTC. Protein product: CASSVRTSGVNEQFF.

V is TRBV2 and J is TRBJ1-1; D call uncertain. CDR1 and CDR2 (germline): SNHLY, FYNNEI. The CDR3 covers 12 residues. V lost 2 bases and J lost 1, with 2 bases in between. CDR3 sequence: CASSEQNTEAFF. The CDR3 region has the DNA TGTGCCAGCAGTGAACAGAACACTGAAGCTTTCTTT.

V and J are TRBV2 and TRBJ1-3; TRBD1 matches at 7 bases. Germline V gene sequence: CDR1 SNHLY, CDR2 FYNNEI. V dropped 6 bases and J dropped 1; count of bases not matched to a gene: 6. This CDR3 is 15 amino acids long. The CDR3 DNA reads TGTGCCAGCAGCGCTCCGGGACAGTCTGGAAACACCATATATTTT. This sequence encodes CASSAPGQSGNTIYF.

A single count supports this clone. The chain joins TRBV30 to TRBJ2-5, with 9 bases aligning to TRBD1. Germline V gene data show CDR1 as GTSNPN and CDR2 as SVGIG (reference sequence). This CDR3 region has 14 residues. V was clipped by 4 bases and J by 4 bases; unmatched bases: 7. The CDR3 loop reads CAWMRQGVRETQYF. In DNA form, the CDR3 reads TGTGCCTGGATGCGACAGGGGGTGCGAGAGACCCAGTACTTC.

The rearrangement links TRBV30 to TRBJ1-1; D ambiguous. The germline V and J ends were trimmed by 0 bases and 4 bases, with 9 bases remaining between them. This CDR3 spans 13 amino acids. Looked up from germline, CDR1 is GTSNPN and CDR2 is SVGIG (reference sequence). Written as DNA, the CDR3 is TGTGCCTGGAGTGTATCGCGGTTCACTGAAGCTTTCTTT. This translates into CAWSVSRFTEAFF.

The chain combines TRBV9 with TRBJ2-5, with 12 bases aligning to TRBD2. This CDR3 region has 17 residues. From germline, CDR1 is SGDLS and CDR2 YYNGEE. V shed 0 bases, J shed 5 bases, and the junction held 8 bases outside the gene matches. The CDR3 sequence is CASSVGASGGAGETQYF. The CDR3 nucleotides read TGTGCCAGCAGCGTAGGCGCTAGCGGGGGGGCCGGGGAGACCCAGTACTTC.

As to this clone: The same CDR3 can be traced to other DNA sequences in this sample. The chain employs TRBV5-1 and TRBJ2-1; no clear D. Germline V CDR1 and CDR2: SGHRS, YFSETQ. This CDR3 region has 13 residues. Between the trimmed V and J ends, which lost 4 bases and 0 bases, there was a span of 5 bases. CDR3 sequence (DNA): TGCGCCAGCAGCCCGAGCTCCTACAATGAGCAGTTCTTC. This translates into CASSPSSYNEQFF.

There are a few counts of this clone. CDR3 DNA sequence: TGTGCCAGCAGTGAATTGGCCAGGGAGGGTGGCACTGAAGCTTTCTTT. Protein: CASSELAREGGTEAFF. The chain combines TRBV25-1 with TRBJ1-1; possibly TRBD1 for D (5 bases). The V gene lost 1 base and the J gene lost 4 bases, with 16 bases spanning the gap. CDR1 MGHDK and CDR2 SYGVNS come from the germline V gene. CDR3 size: 16 residues. The full variable domain, completed using reference TRBV25-1 and TRBJ1-1, is EADIYQTPRYLVIGTGKKITLECSQTMGHDKMYWYQQDPGMELHLIHYSYGVNSTEKGDLSSESTVSRIRTEHFPLTLESARPSHTSQYLCASSELAREGGTEAFFGQGTRLTVV.

The table lists this clone with a count of one. The chain uses TRBV3-1 (or the pseudogene TRBV3-2) and TRBJ2-7; D call uncertain. CDR3 length: 14 residues. V gave up 1 base and J gave up 7 bases, with 14 bases separating them. Germline-derived CDR1 and CDR2 are LGHDT and YNNKEL (reference sequence). CDR3 in DNA: TGTGCCAGCAGCCAAGTTTCCAGTTCGCGGGAGCAGTACTTC. It translates to CASSQVSSSREQYF.

V gene TRBV9 combines with J gene TRBJ1-1; D remains unclear. From germline, CDR1 is SGDLS and CDR2 YYNGEE. CDR3 length: 14 residues. Between the trimmed V and J ends, which lost 1 base and 2 bases, there was a span of 9 bases. CDR3 in amino acids: CASSVRSTNTEAFF. The DNA for the CDR3 is TGTGCCAGCAGCGTACGCTCTACTAACACTGAAGCTTTCTTT.

The chain is built from TRBV18 and TRBJ1-2; 7 bases line up with TRBD1. This CDR3 has 14 amino acids. In germline, CDR1 is KGHSH, CDR2 LQKENI. V lost 0 bases, J lost 4 bases, and 2 bases stayed unmatched. Written as DNA, the CDR3 is TGTGCCAGCTCACCACCGGCAGGGGGCTATGGCTACACCTTC. Its translation: CASSPPAGGYGYTF. Full variable domain (missing parts from reference TRBV18 and TRBJ1-2): NAGVMQNPRHLVRRRGQEARLRCSPMKGHSHVYWYRQLPEEGLKFMVYLQKENIIDESGMPKERFSAEFPKEGPSILRIQQVVRGDSAAYFCASSPPAGGYGYTFGSGTRLTVV.

In its sample, this clone was seen a few times. The V and J genes are TRBV6-4 and TRBJ2-1, with 7 nucleotides matching TRBD1. There are 14 residues in the CDR3. With 6 bases clipped from V and 6 bases from J, the junction kept 8 bases outside the gene matches. Germline V CDR1 and CDR2: MRHNA, SNTAGT. The CDR3 DNA reads as TGTGCCAGCAGCCGACAGACAGGGAGCAATGAGCAGTTCTTC. Protein product: CASSRQTGSNEQFF.

The chain links TRBV6-5 to TRBJ1-2; D possibly corresponds to TRBD1 (5 bases). V was shortened by 10 bases and J by 0 bases, with 15 bases between the two germline ends. The CDR3 has 14 amino acids. Germline V gene lookup returns CDR1 MNHEY and CDR2 SVGAGI. CDR3 in amino acids: CATGRGVANYGYTF. The CDR3, as DNA: TGTGCCACAGGGCGGGGGGTAGCTAACTATGGCTACACCTTC.

The chain couples TRBV7-9 to TRBJ1-4, with TRBD1 matching over 10 bases. The CDR3 consists of 15 residues. Germline trimming cut 5 bases from V and 8 bases from J; bases unmatched to any gene: 8. Looked up from germline, CDR1 is SEHNR and CDR2 is FQNEAQ (reference sequence). The CDR3, as DNA: TGTGCCAGCAGCCTGACCGGGACAGGGGTGGAAAAACTGTTTTTT. Translated: CASSLTGTGVEKLFF.

The chain joins TRBV6-5 to TRBJ1-1, with D perhaps matching TRBD1 (6 bases). The ends were cut back, 4 bases at V and 4 bases at J, with 19 bases in the middle. CDR3 length equals 16 residues. Germline V CDR1 and CDR2: MNHEY, SVGAGI. CDR3 bases: TGTGCCAGCAGTTCCACGACAACGGGGGGCGGCACTGAAGCTTTCTTT. Translating gives CASSSTTTGGGTEAFF.

The chain links TRBV25-1 to TRBJ2-7, with 8 bases identical to TRBD1. Per the germline V gene, CDR1 is MGHDK and CDR2 is SYGVNS. V shed 2 bases and J 3 bases; nucleotides not matched to a gene: 3. CDR3 length: 14 amino acids. In DNA form, the CDR3 reads TGTGCCAGCAGTGAACGGACAGGGCTCTACGAGCAGTACTTC. Translated: CASSERTGLYEQYF.